A single T cell receptor (beta chain) is shown here with its context. As yet, its antigen is unknown. The entry originates in a study of T cell responses to AZD1222 COVID-19 vaccine. Study outcomes and limitations: Nearly half of spike-specific TCRs reportedly target variant regions that are unmutated in the B.1.351 and B.1.1.7 variants.

Method: immunoSEQ multiplex PCR; TCRdb's copy keeps in-frame clones and lacks some. The sample lists some 130,000 clones; around 90% were seen once. The TCR was taken from an adult in good health. Sequenced material: peripheral blood, taken on day 0 of AZD1222 vaccination.

DNA of the CDR3: TGTGCCAGCAGCTTTGGACCCAGCTCCTATAATTCACCCCTCCACTTT. Translated, it gives CASSFGPSSYNSPLHF. The rearrangement links TRBV5-6 to TRBJ1-6; D gene ambiguous. Germline assignment: CDR1 SGHDT and CDR2 YYEEEE. The CDR3 is made up of 16 amino acids. Trimming took 2 bases from V and 0 from J, leaving 9 bases between them.